This paragraph reports one TCR beta chain. Its antigen is still unknown. The sample originates from a study of blood T cells in healthy people across ages. Study background: About one barcoded beta molecule per two T cells was the capture yield of template switching.

The CDR3 runs 14 residues. CDR1 SGHRS and CDR2 YFSETQ come from the germline V gene. Trimming removed 2 bases from V and 8 bases from J, with 14 bases in between. For the second PCR, which ran for roughly 7 to 11 cycles, a sample-barcoded 5' primer and a J-beta primer mix were used. TCRdb ran MiXCR on the 5' RACE reads and lists one entry per CDR3 protein. The sample records under 1,000,000 distinct CDR3 sequences, roughly 40% being singletons. Study-level findings and limits: Higher diversity and more naive CD4+ cells were features of long-lived donors, compared to aged donors. Strongly correlated with naive T cell percentage was TCR beta diversity.

The sample consisted of blood. The TCR was taken from a young man in good health. The chain links TRBV5-1 to TRBJ2-1; D is undetermined. This chain's CDR3 is CASSFTVGRDEQFF. In DNA, the CDR3 is TGCGCCAGCAGCTTCACGGTGGGTAGAGATGAGCAGTTCTTC.